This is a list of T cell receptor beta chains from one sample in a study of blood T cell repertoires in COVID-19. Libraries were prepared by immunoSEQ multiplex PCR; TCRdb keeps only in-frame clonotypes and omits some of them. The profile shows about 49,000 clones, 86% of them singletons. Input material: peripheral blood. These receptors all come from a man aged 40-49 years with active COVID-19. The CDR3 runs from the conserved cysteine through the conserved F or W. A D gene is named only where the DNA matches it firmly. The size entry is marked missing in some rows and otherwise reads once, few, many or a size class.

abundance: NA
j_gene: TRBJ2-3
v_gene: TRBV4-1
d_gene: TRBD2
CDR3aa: CASSQSGGRVPDTQYF
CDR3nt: TGCGCCAGCAGCCAATCGGGGGGGAGGGTCCCAGATACGCAGTATTTT

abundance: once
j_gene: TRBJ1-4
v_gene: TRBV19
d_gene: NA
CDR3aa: CASSATRQDLNEKLFF
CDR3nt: TGTGCCAGTAGTGCGACCCGACAGGACCTTAATGAAAAACTGTTTTTT

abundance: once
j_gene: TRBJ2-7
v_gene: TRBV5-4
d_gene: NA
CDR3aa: CASSFGGRSYEQYF
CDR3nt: TGTGCCAGCAGCTTCGGGGGTCGCTCCTACGAGCAGTACTTC

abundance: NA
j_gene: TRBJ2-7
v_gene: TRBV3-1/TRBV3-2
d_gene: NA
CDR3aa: CASSQDPGDYEQYF
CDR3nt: TGTGCCAGCAGCCAAGATCCAGGGGACTACGAGCAGTACTTC

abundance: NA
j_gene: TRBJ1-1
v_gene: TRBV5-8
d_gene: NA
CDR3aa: CASSYDRTWRTEAFF
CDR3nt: TGTGCCAGCAGTTATGACAGAACCTGGCGCACTGAAGCTTTCTTT

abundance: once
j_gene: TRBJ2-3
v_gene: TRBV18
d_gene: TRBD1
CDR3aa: CASSPQGASSTDTQYF
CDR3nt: TGTGCCAGCTCACCTCAGGGGGCCTCTAGCACAGATACGCAGTATTTT

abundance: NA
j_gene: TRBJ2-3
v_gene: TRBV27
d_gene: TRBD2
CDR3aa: CASSLEPSGRKDTQYF
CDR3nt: TGTGCCAGCAGTTTAGAACCTAGCGGGAGAAAAGATACGCAGTATTTT

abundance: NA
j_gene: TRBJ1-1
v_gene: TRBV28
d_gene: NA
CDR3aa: CASSGRGGSTEAFF
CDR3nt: TGTGCCAGCAGTGGGAGGGGGGGGAGCACTGAAGCTTTCTTT

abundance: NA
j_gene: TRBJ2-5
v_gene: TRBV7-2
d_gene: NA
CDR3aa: CASSARTGGETQYF
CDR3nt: TGTGCCAGCAGCGCCAGGACGGGCGGGGAGACCCAGTACTTC

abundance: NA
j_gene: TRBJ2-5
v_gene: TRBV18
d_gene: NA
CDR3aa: CASSEGMEETQYF
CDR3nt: TGTGCCAGCTCAGAGGGAATGGAAGAGACCCAGTACTTC

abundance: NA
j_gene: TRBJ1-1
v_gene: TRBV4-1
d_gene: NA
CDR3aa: CASSPLGLRLMNTEAFF
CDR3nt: TGCGCCAGCAGCCCCCTCGGACTTCGCCTTATGAACACTGAAGCTTTCTTT

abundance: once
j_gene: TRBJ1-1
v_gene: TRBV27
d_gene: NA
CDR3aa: CASSPFEGEAFF
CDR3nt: TGTGCCAGCAGTCCCTTTGAGGGTGAAGCTTTCTTT

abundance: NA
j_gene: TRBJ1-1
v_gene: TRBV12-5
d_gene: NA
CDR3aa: CASGLEGPHTEAFF
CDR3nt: TGTGCTAGTGGTCTCGAGGGTCCTCACACTGAAGCTTTCTTT

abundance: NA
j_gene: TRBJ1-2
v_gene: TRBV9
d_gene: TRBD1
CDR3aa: CASTLGQDYGYTF
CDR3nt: TGTGCCAGCACCTTGGGACAGGACTATGGCTACACCTTC

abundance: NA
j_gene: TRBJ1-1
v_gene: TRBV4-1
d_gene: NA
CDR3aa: CASSQVTGTGEAFF
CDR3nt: TGCGCCAGCAGCCAAGTAACTGGGACTGGGGAAGCTTTCTTT

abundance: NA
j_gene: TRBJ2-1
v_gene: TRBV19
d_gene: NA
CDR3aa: CASSIFRGIAYNEQFF
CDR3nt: TGTGCCAGTAGTATATTTCGCGGAATCGCCTACAATGAGCAGTTCTTC

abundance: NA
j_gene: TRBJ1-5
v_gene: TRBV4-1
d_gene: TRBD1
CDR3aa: CASSPGDRGYQPQHF
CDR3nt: TGCGCCAGCAGCCCTGGGGACAGGGGCTATCAGCCCCAGCATTTT

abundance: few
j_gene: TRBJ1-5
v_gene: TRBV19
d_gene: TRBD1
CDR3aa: CASSTGERWGNQPQHF
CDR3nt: TGTGCCAGCTCGACAGGGGAGAGATGGGGCAATCAGCCCCAGCATTTT

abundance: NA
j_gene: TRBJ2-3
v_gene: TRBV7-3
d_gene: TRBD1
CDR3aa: CASSLGQGTLTDTQYF
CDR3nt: TGTGCCAGCAGCTTGGGACAGGGGACACTTACAGATACGCAGTATTTT

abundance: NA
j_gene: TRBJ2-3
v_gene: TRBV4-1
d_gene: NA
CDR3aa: CASSQTEGDTQYF
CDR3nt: TGCGCCAGCAGCCAAACCGAGGGAGATACGCAGTATTTT

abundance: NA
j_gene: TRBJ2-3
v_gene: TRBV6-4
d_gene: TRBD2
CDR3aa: CASSDSAGDVDTQYF
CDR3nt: TGTGCCAGCAGTGACTCAGCGGGAGACGTAGATACGCAGTATTTT

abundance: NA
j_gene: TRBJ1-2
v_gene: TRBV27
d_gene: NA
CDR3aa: CASSQGGYGYTF
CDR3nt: TGTGCCAGCAGCCAGGGTGGGTACGGCTACACCTTC

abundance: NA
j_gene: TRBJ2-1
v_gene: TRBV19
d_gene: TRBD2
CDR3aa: CASSLQGLAGGPGTHEQFF
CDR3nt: TGTGCCAGTAGTCTCCAGGGACTAGCGGGAGGGCCAGGGACGCATGAGCAGTTCTTC

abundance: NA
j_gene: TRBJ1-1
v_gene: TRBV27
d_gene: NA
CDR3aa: CASSSTGGTEAFF
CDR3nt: TGTGCCAGCAGTTCCACGGGAGGTACTGAAGCTTTCTTT

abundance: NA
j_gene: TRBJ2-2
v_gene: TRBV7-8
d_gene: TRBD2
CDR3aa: CASSSAGTSNTGELFF
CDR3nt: TGTGCCAGCAGCTCCGCCGGGACTAGTAACACCGGGGAGCTGTTTTTT